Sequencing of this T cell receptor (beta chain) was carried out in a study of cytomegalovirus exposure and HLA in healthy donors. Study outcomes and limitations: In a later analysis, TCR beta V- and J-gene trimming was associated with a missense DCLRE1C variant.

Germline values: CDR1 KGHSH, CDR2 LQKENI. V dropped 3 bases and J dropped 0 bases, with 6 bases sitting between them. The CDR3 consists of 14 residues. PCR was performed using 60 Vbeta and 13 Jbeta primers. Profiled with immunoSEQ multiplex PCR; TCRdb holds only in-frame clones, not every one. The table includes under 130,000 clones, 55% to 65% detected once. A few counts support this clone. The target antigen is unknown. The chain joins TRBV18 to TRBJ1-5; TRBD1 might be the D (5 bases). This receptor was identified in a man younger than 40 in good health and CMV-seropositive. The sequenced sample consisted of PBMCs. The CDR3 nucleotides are TGTGCCAGCTCACCGGACATTAGCAATCAGCCCCAGCATTTT. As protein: CASSPDISNQPQHF.